The present T cell receptor (beta chain) was sequenced within a study of brain T cells in children with intractable seizures. This clone showed up just once. TCRdb's copy holds only in-frame clones and misses some; the assay was immunoSEQ multiplex PCR. The repertoire consists of roughly 69,000 clones, with 90% to 96% occurring once and the leading ten covering roughly 0.4%. Germline V lookup: CDR1 SGHRS, CDR2 YFSETQ. This CDR3 region has 14 residues. Germline trimming cut 0 bases from V and 5 bases from J; bases unmatched to any gene: 3. Specimen: peripheral blood, collected at surgery. J is TRBJ2-3 and V is TRBV5-1, with 7 bases matching TRBD2. This TCR came from a boy under two years old with focal cortical dysplasia and intractable seizures. The CDR3 spells CASSLGLAGDTQYF. Here the CDR3 DNA reads TGCGCCAGCAGCTTGGGACTAGCCGGAGATACGCAGTATTTT.